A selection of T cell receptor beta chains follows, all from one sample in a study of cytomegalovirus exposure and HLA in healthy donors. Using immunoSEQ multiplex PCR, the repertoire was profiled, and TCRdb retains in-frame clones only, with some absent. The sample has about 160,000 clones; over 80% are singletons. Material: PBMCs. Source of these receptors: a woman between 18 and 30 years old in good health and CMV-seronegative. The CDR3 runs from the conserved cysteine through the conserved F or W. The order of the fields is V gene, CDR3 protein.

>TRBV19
CASSIIGTGRGLNTQYF
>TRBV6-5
CASSSFMGGQPQHF
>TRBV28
CASSFRGQRSPLHF
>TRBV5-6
CASSLFGRGGGQETQYF
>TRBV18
CASSPGGGNQPQHF
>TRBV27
CASSLWTGGGIQYF
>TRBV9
CASNPVGNTEAFF
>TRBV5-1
CASKISSNGQFF
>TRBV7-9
CSSSPRSEQYF
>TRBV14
CASSPTWGRIGETQYF
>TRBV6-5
CASSLTENTEAFF
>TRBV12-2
CASRFCGRMNTEAFF
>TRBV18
CASSPTPGSNQPQHF
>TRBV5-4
CASSWMAGSRPYGYTF
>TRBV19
CASSPVGLASYNEQFF
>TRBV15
CATSRGGSGGGTGELFF
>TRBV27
CASSFGATGGRETQYF
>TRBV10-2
CASTNGEAGNTIYF
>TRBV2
CASRGQGFYEQYF
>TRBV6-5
CASSTHSGVLIGYTF
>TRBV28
CASSLSRRPTVGYTF
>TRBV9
CASSVGGSYGYTF
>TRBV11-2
CASSLRTPLGTEAFF
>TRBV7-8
CAGTGQTNTEAFF
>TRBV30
CAWSVRPYRGRGAHEQYF
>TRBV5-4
CASSHGVSGTAYGYTF
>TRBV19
CASSFQTGVRQPQHF
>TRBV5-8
CASSPTGQRTREAFF
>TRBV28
CASSLGTGANTIYF
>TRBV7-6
CASSPSELPVHEQYF
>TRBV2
CASCCRGAGVNTGELFF
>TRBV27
CASSPDGAVPYNEQFF
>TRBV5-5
CASSLAGQGSLKLFF
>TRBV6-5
CASTPASGVTSPLHF
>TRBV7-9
CASSSRGGTGELFF
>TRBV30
CAWSPGGHLYEQYF
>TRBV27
CASRFGGGAPNEQFF